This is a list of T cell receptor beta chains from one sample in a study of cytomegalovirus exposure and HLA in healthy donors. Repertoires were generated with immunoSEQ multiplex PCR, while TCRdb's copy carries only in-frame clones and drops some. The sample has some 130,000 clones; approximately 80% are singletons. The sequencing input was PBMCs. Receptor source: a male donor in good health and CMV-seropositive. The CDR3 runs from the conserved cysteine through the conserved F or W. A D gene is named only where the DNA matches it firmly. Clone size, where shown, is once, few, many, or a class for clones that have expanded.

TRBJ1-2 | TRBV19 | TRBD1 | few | CASSPRTGGYDGYTF | TGTGCCAGTAGTCCAAGGACAGGGGGCTACGATGGCTACACCTTC
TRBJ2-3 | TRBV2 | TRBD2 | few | CASSLTSGGWDTQYF | TGTGCCAGCAGCCTTACTAGCGGGGGTTGGGATACGCAGTATTTT
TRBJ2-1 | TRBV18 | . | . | CASSLNNEQFF | TGTGCCAGCTCACTAAACAATGAGCAGTTCTTC
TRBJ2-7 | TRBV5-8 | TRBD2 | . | CASSGGPGLAYEQYF | TGTGCCAGCAGCGGAGGACCGGGACTAGCGTACGAGCAGTACTTC
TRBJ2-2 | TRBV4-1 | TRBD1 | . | CASRTGQGSTGELFF | TGCGCCAGCAGGACCGGACAGGGCAGCACCGGGGAGCTGTTTTTT
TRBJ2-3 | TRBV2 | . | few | CAGREAGGVTQYF | TGTGCCGGCAGGGAAGCCGGAGGAGTTACGCAGTATTTT
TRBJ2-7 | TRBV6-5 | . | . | CATQRGTYEQYF | TGTGCCACCCAACGGGGTACCTACGAGCAGTACTTC
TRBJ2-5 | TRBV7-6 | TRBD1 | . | CASRHLTGSQETQYF | TGTGCCAGCAGACACCTGACAGGGAGCCAAGAGACCCAGTACTTC
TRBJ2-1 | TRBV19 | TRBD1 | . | CASSLFRDRGGNEQFF | TGTGCCAGTAGTCTCTTCCGGGACAGGGGCGGCAATGAGCAGTTCTTC
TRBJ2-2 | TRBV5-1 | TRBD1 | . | CASSTPTGGEVLFF | TGCGCCAGCAGCACGCCGACAGGGGGCGAGGTGCTGTTTTTT
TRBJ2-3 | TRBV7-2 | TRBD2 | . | CASSFVSGGTDTQYF | TGTGCCAGCAGCTTTGTGAGCGGGGGGACAGATACGCAGTATTTT
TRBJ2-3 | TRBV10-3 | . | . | CAIRDSSTDTQYF | TGTGCCATCAGGGACAGTAGCACAGATACGCAGTATTTT
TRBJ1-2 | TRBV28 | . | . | CASSPAGDYGYTF | TGTGCCAGCAGCCCCGCAGGGGACTATGGCTACACCTTC
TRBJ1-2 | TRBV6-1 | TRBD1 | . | CASSPGTGGFGYTF | TGTGCCAGCAGTCCCGGGACAGGGGGCTTTGGCTACACCTTC
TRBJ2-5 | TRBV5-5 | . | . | CASSLVPGEQETQYF | TGTGCCAGCAGCTTGGTTCCGGGAGAACAAGAGACCCAGTACTTC
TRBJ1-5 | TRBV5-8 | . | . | CASSLQGYSNQPQHF | TGTGCCAGCAGCTTGCAGGGCTATAGCAATCAGCCCCAGCATTTT
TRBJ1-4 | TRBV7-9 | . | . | CASSTGVGNEKLFF | TGTGCCAGCAGCACAGGCGTGGGTAATGAAAAACTGTTTTTT